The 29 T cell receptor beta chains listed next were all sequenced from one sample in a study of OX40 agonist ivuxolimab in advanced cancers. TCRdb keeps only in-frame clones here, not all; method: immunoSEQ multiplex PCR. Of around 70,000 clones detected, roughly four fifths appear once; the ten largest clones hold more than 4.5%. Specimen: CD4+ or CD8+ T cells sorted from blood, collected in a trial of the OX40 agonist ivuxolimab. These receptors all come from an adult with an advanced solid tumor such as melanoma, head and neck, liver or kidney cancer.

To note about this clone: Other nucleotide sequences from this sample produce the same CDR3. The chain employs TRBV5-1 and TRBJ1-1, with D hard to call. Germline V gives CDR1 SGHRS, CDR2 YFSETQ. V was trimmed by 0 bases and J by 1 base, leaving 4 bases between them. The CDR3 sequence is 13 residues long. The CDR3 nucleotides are TGCGCCAGCAGCTTGGCGGGGAACACTGAAGCTTTCTTT. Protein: CASSLAGNTEAFF.

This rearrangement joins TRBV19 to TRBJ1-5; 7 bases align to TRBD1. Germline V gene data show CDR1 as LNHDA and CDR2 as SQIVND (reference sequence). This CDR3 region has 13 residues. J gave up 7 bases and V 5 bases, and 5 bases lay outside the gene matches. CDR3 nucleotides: TGTGCCAGTAGTCCAGGGGGGAGACAGCCCCAGCATTTT. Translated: CASSPGGRQPQHF.

Here the CDR3 DNA reads TGTGCCAGCAGCACCCGGGACAGGGCGGATCAGCCCCAGCATTTT. It yields the protein CASSTRDRADQPQHF. The chain uses TRBV28 and TRBJ1-5; 9 bases line up with TRBD1. This CDR3 has 15 residues. Germline V gene data show CDR1 as MDHEN and CDR2 as SYDVKM. After removal of 6 bases from V and 5 bases from J, the junction contained 8 bases not matched to a gene.

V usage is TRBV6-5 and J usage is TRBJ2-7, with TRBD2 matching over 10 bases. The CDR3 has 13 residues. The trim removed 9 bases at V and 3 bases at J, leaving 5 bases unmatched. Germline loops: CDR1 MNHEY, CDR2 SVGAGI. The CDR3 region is CASQREGIYEQYF. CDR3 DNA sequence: TGTGCCAGTCAGCGGGAGGGCATCTACGAGCAGTACTTC.

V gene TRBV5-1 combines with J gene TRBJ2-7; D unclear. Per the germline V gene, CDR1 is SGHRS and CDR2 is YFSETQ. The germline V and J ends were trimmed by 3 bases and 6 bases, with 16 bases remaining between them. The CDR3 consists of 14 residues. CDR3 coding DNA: TGCGCCAGCAGCTCCGCTGACGGACGTCGCGAGCAGTACTTC. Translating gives CASSSADGRREQYF. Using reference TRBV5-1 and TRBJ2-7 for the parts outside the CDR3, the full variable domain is KAGVTQTPRYLIKTRGQQVTLSCSPISGHRSVSWYQQTPGQGLQFLFEYFSETQRNKGNFPGRFSGRQFSNSRSEMNVSTLELGDSALYLCASSSADGRREQYFGPGTRLTVT.

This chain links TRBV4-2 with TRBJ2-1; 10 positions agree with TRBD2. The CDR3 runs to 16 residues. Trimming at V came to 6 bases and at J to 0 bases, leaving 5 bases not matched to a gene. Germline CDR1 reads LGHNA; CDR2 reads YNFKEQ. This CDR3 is CASSRSGRDSYNEQFF. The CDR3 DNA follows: TGTGCCAGCAGTCGCAGCGGGAGGGACTCCTACAATGAGCAGTTCTTC.

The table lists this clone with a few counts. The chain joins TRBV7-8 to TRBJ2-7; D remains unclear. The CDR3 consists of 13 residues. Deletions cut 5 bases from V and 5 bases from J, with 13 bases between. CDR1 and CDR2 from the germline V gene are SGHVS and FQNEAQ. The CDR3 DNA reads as TGTGCCAGCAGCCCCCCAAGGTCAGACGAGCAGTACTTC. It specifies CASSPPRSDEQYF.

CDR3: CASSARADTQYF. Written as DNA, the CDR3 is TGTGCCAGCAGTGCCAGGGCGGATACGCAGTATTTT. The chain recombines TRBV6-1 with TRBJ2-3; D is perhaps TRBD1 (5 bases). Germline CDR1 is MNHNS and CDR2 is SASEGT. This CDR3 has 12 residues. The V gene lost 4 bases and the J gene lost 6 bases, with 8 bases spanning the gap.

The CDR3 protein is CASSMTATNEKLFF. The CDR3 nucleotides read TGTGCCAGCAGCATGACAGCCACTAATGAAAAACTGTTTTTT. The chain links TRBV7-8 to TRBJ1-4, with D maybe TRBD1 (5 bases). V dropped 5 bases and J dropped 2 bases, with 9 bases sitting between them. The germline CDR1 and CDR2 sequences are SGHVS and FQNEAQ. The CDR3 is 14 amino acids.

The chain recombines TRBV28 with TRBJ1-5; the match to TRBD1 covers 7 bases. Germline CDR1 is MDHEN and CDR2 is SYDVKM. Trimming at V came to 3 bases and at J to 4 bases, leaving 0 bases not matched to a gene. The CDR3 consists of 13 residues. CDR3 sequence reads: CASSLTGNQPQHF. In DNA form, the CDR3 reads TGTGCCAGCAGTTTGACAGGGAATCAGCCCCAGCATTTT.

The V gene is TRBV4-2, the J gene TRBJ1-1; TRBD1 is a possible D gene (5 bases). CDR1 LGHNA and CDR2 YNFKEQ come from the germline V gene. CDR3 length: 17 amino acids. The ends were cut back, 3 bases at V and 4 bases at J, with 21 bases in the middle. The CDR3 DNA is TGTGCCAGCAGCCACTTAAAAGGAGACAGTTCAGGCACTGAAGCTTTCTTT. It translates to CASSHLKGDSSGTEAFF.

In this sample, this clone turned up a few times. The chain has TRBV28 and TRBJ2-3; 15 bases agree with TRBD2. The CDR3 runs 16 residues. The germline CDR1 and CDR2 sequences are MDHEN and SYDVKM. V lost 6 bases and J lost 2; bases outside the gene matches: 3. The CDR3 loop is CASSRTSGRDTDTQYF. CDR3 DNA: TGTGCCAGCAGCCGGACTAGCGGGAGGGACACAGATACGCAGTATTTT.

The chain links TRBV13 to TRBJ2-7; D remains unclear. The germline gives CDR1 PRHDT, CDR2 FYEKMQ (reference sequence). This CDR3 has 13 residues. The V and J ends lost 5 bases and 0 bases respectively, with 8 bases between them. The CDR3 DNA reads TGTGCCAGCAGCCCCAGGAGCTCCTACGAGCAGTACTTC. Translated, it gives CASSPRSSYEQYF.

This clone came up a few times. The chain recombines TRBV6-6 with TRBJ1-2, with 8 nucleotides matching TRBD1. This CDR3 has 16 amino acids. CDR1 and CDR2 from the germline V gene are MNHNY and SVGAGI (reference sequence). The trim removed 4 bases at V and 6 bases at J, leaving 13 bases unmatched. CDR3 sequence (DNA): TGTGCCAGCAGTTCTTTCTCCGGACAGGGTGGGCATGGCTACACCTTC. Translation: CASSSFSGQGGHGYTF.

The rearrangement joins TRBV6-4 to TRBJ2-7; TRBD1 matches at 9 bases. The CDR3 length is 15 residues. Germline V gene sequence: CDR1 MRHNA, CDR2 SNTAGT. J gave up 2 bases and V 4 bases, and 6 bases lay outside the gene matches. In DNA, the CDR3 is TGTGCCAGCAGTGTTGGGACAGGGCCTCCCTACGAGCAGTACTTC. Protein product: CASSVGTGPPYEQYF.

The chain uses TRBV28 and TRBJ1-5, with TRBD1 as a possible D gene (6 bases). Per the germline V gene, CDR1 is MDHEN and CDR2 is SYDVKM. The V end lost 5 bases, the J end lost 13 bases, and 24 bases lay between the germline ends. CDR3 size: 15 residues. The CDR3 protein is CASSPAGASRLPQHF. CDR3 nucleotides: TGTGCCAGCAGTCCAGCGGGGGCGTCAAGATTGCCTCAGCATTTT.

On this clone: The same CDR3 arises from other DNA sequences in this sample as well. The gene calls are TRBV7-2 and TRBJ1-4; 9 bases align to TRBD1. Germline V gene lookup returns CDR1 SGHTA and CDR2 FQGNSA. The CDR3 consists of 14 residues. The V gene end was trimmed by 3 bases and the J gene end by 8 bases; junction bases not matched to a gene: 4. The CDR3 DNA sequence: TGTGCCAGCAGCTTGGGACAGGGTGGCGAAAAACTGTTTTTT. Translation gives CASSLGQGGEKLFF.

This chain's CDR3 is CASSLVGSGSPHEQYF. The DNA for the CDR3 is TGTGCCAGCAGTTTGGTTGGGAGCGGGAGCCCCCACGAGCAGTACTTC. V usage is TRBV28 and J usage is TRBJ2-7; the match to TRBD2 covers 8 bases. This CDR3 contains 16 residues. CDR1 MDHEN and CDR2 SYDVKM come from the germline V gene. V was pared by 3 bases and J by 5 bases, with 12 bases of the junction left unmatched.

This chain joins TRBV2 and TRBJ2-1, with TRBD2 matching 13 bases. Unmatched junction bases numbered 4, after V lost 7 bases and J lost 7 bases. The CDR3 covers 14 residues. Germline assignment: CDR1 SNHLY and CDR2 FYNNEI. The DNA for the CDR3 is TGTGCCAGCACAGGGACTAGCGGGATTAATGAGCAGTTCTTC. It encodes CASTGTSGINEQFF.

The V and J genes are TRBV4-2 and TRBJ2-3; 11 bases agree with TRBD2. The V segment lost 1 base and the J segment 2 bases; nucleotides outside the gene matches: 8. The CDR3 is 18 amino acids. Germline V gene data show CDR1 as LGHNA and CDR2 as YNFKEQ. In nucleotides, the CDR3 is TGTGCCAGCAGCCAAGGGACTAGCGGGCTAGCCGTCACAGATACGCAGTATTTT. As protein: CASSQGTSGLAVTDTQYF.

The CDR3 DNA reads as TGTGCCATCAGTGGTGGCGGGGGCATCAGGAATGAGCAGTTCTTC. Amino acid sequence: CAISGGGGIRNEQFF. The genes are TRBV10-3 and TRBJ2-1; possibly TRBD2 for D (7 bases). The V end was cut by 4 bases, the J end by 7 bases, with 17 bases between. CDR1 is ENHRY and CDR2 is SYGVKD in the germline V gene. The CDR3 is 15 amino acids.

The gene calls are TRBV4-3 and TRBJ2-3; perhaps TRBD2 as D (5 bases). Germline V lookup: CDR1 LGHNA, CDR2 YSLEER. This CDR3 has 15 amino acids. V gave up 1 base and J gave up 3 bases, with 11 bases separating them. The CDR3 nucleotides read TGCGCCAGCAGCCAAGCACCCACGGGGACAGATACGCAGTATTTT. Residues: CASSQAPTGTDTQYF.

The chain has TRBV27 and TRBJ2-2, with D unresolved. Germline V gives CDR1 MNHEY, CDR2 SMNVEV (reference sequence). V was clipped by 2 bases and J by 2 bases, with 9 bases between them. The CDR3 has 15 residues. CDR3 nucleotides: TGTGCCAGCAGTTTACGGCAGACTAACACCGGGGAGCTGTTTTTT. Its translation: CASSLRQTNTGELFF.

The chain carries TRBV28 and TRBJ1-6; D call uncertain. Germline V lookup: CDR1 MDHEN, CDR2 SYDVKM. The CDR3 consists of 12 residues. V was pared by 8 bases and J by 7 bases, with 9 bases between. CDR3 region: CASRERNSPLHF. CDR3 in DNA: TGTGCCAGCCGGGAGAGAAATTCACCCCTCCACTTT.

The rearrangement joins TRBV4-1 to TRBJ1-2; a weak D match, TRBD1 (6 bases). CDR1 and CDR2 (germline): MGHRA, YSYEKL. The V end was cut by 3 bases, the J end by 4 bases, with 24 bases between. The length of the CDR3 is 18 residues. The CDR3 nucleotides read TGCGCCAGCAGCCAGCTGGGGACAAAGGACCTTTTGAGCTATGGCTACACCTTC. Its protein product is CASSQLGTKDLLSYGYTF.

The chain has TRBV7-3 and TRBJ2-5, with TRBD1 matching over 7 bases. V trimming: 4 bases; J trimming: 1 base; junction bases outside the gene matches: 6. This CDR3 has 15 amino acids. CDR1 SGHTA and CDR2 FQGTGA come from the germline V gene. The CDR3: CASSSTRDSQETQYF. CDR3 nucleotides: TGTGCCAGCAGCTCGACCCGGGACAGCCAAGAGACCCAGTACTTC.

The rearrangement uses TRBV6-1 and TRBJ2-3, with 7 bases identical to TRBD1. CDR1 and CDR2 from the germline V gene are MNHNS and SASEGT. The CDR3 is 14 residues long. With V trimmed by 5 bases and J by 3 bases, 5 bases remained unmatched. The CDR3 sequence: CASSSNRGTDTQYF. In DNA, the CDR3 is TGTGCCAGCAGTTCTAACAGGGGAACAGATACGCAGTATTTT.

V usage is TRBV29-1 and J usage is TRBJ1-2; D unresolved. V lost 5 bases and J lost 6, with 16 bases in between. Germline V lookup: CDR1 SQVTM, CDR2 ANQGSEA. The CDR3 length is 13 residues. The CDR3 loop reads CSVRGTSRDGYTF. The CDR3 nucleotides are TGCAGCGTTCGAGGCACCTCAAGGGATGGCTACACCTTC. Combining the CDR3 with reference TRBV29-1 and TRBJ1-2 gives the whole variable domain SAVISQKPSRDICQRGTSLTIQCQVDSQVTMMFWYRQQPGQSLTLIATANQGSEATYESGFVIDKFPISRPNLTFSTLTVSNMSPEDSSIYLCSVRGTSRDGYTFGSGTRLTVV.

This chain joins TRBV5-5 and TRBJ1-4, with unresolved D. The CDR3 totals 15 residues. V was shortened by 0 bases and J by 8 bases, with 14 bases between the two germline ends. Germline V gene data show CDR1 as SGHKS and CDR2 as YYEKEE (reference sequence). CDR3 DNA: TGTGCCAGCAGCTTGGAGGGAGGGATAGGGGAAAAACTGTTTTTT. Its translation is CASSLEGGIGEKLFF. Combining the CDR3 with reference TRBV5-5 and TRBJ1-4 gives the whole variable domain DAGVTQSPTHLIKTRGQQVTLRCSPISGHKSVSWYQQVLGQGPQFIFQYYEKEERGRGNFPDRFSARQFPNYSSELNVNALLLGDSALYLCASSLEGGIGEKLFFGSGTQLSVL.